These 20 T cell receptor beta chains share one sample of origin, sequenced in a study of shared clonotypes between healthy human individuals. Profiling relied on immunoSEQ multiplex PCR, and the TCRdb table lists in-frame clones only, not all of them. The sample records some 1 million clones, about 70% being singletons. Sequenced sample: memory CD4+ T cells sorted from blood. Documented subset: CD45RA-negative fraction. The source of these receptors is a young man in good health.

CDR3 residues: CAWRYSGGTDTQYF. CDR3 in DNA: TGTGCCTGGAGGTACTCTGGCGGGACCGATACGCAGTATTTT. The chain employs TRBV30 and TRBJ2-3; the D gene is possibly TRBD2 (6 bases). V lost 3 bases and J 6 bases, leaving 16 bases between the germline ends. The CDR3 is made up of 14 amino acids. Germline CDR1 and CDR2: GTSNPN and SVGIG (reference sequence). The entire variable domain, with the rest obtained from reference TRBV30 and TRBJ2-3, is as follows: SQTIHQWPATLVQPVGSPLSLECTVEGTSNPNLYWYRQAAGRGLQLLFYSVGIGQISSEVPQNLSASRPQDRQFILSSKKLLLSDSGFYLCAWRYSGGTDTQYFGPGTRLTVL.

This clone was counted only a few times. CDR3 region: CASTNGGARGNTIYF. CDR3 bases: TGTGCCAGCACCAACGGGGGGGCGCGTGGAAACACCATATATTTT. The chain combines TRBV28 with TRBJ1-3, with a tentative D call TRBD1 (6 bases). Germline CDR1 MDHEN, CDR2 SYDVKM. CDR3 length: 15 amino acids. The ends were cut back, 7 bases at V and 3 bases at J, with 16 bases in the middle.

This clone was seen more than once but under ten times. The chain recombines TRBV7-9 with TRBJ2-7, with 10 bases fitting TRBD2. From germline, CDR1 is SEHNR and CDR2 FQNEAQ (reference sequence). Unmatched junction bases numbered 7, after V lost 1 base and J lost 7 bases. This CDR3 spans 15 amino acids. The CDR3 nucleotides are TGTGCCAGCAGCTTAGGGCTAGCGGGGGTAGGAGAGCAGTACTTC. Translating gives CASSLGLAGVGEQYF.

The chain combines TRBV27 with TRBJ1-6; 8 bases agree with TRBD1. The CDR3 is 18 amino acids. In germline, CDR1 is MNHEY, CDR2 SMNVEV (reference sequence). V was pared by 1 base and J by 6 bases, with 11 bases of the junction left unmatched. CDR3 bases: TGTGCCAGCAGTTTATTGCCAGGGGGCGCGGGTCGTAATTCACCCCTCCACTTT. Its protein is CASSLLPGGAGRNSPLHF.

This clone has a single count. The chain carries TRBV30 and TRBJ1-4; 7 positions agree with TRBD1. V lost 5 bases to trimming and J lost 4 bases; unmatched junction nucleotides: 7. CDR1 and CDR2 (germline): GTSNPN, SVGIG (reference sequence). There are 14 residues in the CDR3. In nucleotides, the CDR3 is TGTGCCTGGGGGACCGGGACAGATAATGAAAAACTGTTTTTT. Translation gives CAWGTGTDNEKLFF.

The V call is TRBV11-2, the J call TRBJ2-7; D ambiguous. Per germline, CDR1 SGHAT and CDR2 FQNNGV. Trimming cost V 1 base and J 1 base, with 8 bases left between them. This CDR3 is 14 amino acids long. CDR3: CASSLGAASYEQYF. In DNA form, the CDR3 reads TGTGCCAGCAGCTTAGGGGCAGCGTCCTACGAGCAGTACTTC.

The table lists this clone with a few counts. The chain combines TRBV30 with TRBJ1-1, with D hard to call. CDR1 GTSNPN and CDR2 SVGIG come from the germline V gene (reference sequence). This CDR3 contains 15 residues. Deletions cut 8 bases from V and 4 bases from J, with 23 bases between. The CDR3 here is CAGRRLLLGGTEAFF. In nucleotides, the CDR3 is TGTGCCGGCCGGAGATTACTCCTAGGTGGCACTGAAGCTTTCTTT.

This chain uses TRBV28 with TRBJ1-2; TRBD1 might be the D (5 bases). CDR1 is MDHEN, CDR2 SYDVKM, per germline. CDR3 length: 12 amino acids. Trimming stripped 5 bases from V and 6 bases from J, with 10 bases between. This CDR3 reads CASSPTRDGYTF. Here the CDR3 DNA reads TGTGCCAGCAGTCCGACCAGGGATGGCTACACCTTC.

CDR3 sequence: CASSPAAGRTGNTIYF. In DNA, the CDR3 is TGTGCCAGCTCACCAGCCGCGGGACGAACTGGAAACACCATATATTTT. The chain uses TRBV18 and TRBJ1-3; TRBD1 is a possible D gene (5 bases). Germline V lookup: CDR1 KGHSH, CDR2 LQKENI. This CDR3 contains 16 residues. V was shortened by 2 bases and J by 2 bases, with 13 bases between the two germline ends.

About this clone itself: The sample contains more than one DNA sequence encoding this CDR3. The chain recombines TRBV28 with TRBJ1-2, with D maybe TRBD1 (5 bases). Germline V lookup: CDR1 MDHEN, CDR2 SYDVKM. Trimming stripped 5 bases from V and 5 bases from J, with 9 bases between. The CDR3 has 12 amino acids. The CDR3 nucleotides read TGTGCCAGCAGTGAGCAGGGATATGGCTACACCTTC. As protein: CASSEQGYGYTF.

V and J are TRBV6-1 and TRBJ1-2, with 11 nucleotides matching TRBD1. V was pared by 1 base and J by 4 bases, with 5 bases of the junction left unmatched. This CDR3 region has 16 residues. CDR1 and CDR2 from the germline V gene are MNHNS and SASEGT. CDR3 nucleotide sequence: TGTGCCAGCAGTGAAGGGACAGGGGGCGCAATCTATGGCTACACCTTC. Translation gives CASSEGTGGAIYGYTF.

The chain has TRBV30 and TRBJ2-7; 12 positions agree with TRBD2. V was pared by 2 bases and J by 2 bases, with 4 bases of the junction left unmatched. CDR3 size: 15 residues. Germline CDR1 reads GTSNPN; CDR2 reads SVGIG (reference sequence). The CDR3 sequence is CAWSKGLAGPYEQYF. DNA for the CDR3: TGTGCCTGGAGTAAGGGACTAGCGGGTCCCTACGAGCAGTACTTC.

As to this clone: Compared with germline, one end of the junction differs, possibly owing to a read error. The rearrangement links TRBV7-7 to TRBJ2-5, with TRBD2 identical over 7 bases. CDR3 length: 13 residues. Germline assignment: CDR1 SSHAT and CDR2 FNYEAQ (reference sequence). The CDR3 DNA reads as TGTGCTAGCAGCTTAGTCTGGGAGGGGACCCAGTACTTC. It translates to CASSLVWEGTQYF. Filled out from reference TRBV7-7 and TRBJ2-5, the complete variable domain reads GAGVSQSPRYKVTKRGQDVTLRCDPISSHATLYWYQQALGQGPEFLTYFNYEAQPDKSGLPSDRFSAERPEGSISTLTIQRTEQRDSAMYRCASSLVWEGTQYFGPGTRLLVL.

V usage is TRBV19 and J usage is TRBJ2-6; D ambiguous. CDR1 and CDR2 (germline): LNHDA, SQIVND (reference sequence). Trimming left V 2 bases short and J 0 bases short, with 5 bases between. The CDR3 sequence is 15 residues long. As DNA, the CDR3 is TGTGCCAGTAGTATACAGAACTCTGGGGCCAACGTCCTGACTTTC. This gives the protein CASSIQNSGANVLTF.

This sequence joins TRBV6-6 and TRBJ2-7, with D possibly TRBD2 on 6 matching bases. Trimming cost V 5 bases and J 0 bases, with 17 bases left between them. CDR1 MNHNY and CDR2 SVGAGI come from the germline V gene (reference sequence). The CDR3 covers 16 residues. The CDR3 region has the DNA TGTGCCAGCAGTCCCGGCCGCGGGACCCTCTCCTACGAGCAGTACTTC. Its protein product is CASSPGRGTLSYEQYF.

This clone was counted many times. J is TRBJ1-5 and V is TRBV19; 8 bases map to TRBD1. This CDR3 is 15 amino acids long. V gave up 6 bases and J gave up 2 bases; unmatched junction bases: 6. Germline assignment: CDR1 LNHDA and CDR2 SQIVND (reference sequence). The CDR3 coding sequence is TGTGCCAGTAGACCGACAGGGGCAGGCAATCAGCCCCAGCATTTT. Its translation is CASRPTGAGNQPQHF.

This chain connects TRBV15 to TRBJ1-1, with TRBD1 matching over 8 bases. Germline CDR1 is LNHNV and CDR2 is YYDKDF (reference sequence). V was clipped by 1 base and J by 9 bases; unmatched bases: 1. The CDR3 covers 12 residues. This chain's CDR3 is CATSRGTGQAFF. CDR3 nucleotides: TGTGCCACCAGCAGAGGGACAGGGCAAGCTTTCTTT.

The chain uses TRBV4-1 and TRBJ2-1; 8 bases align to TRBD2. Trimming cost V 2 bases and J 6 bases; bases outside gene matches: 6. Germline CDR1 and CDR2: MGHRA and YSYEKL. There are 15 residues in the CDR3. CDR3 protein: CASSQMGLVLNEQFF. The CDR3 DNA reads as TGCGCCAGCAGCCAAATGGGACTAGTGCTCAATGAGCAGTTCTTC.

This chain connects TRBV28 to TRBJ2-7; D may be TRBD1 (6 bases). V gave up 4 bases and J gave up 4 bases, with 17 bases separating them. The CDR3 totals 15 residues. CDR1 is MDHEN, CDR2 SYDVKM, per germline. The CDR3, as DNA: TGTGCCAGCAGTTCAGGGGCGACAGACCTTTACGAGCAGTACTTC. This encodes CASSSGATDLYEQYF.

The V call is TRBV6-1, the J call TRBJ2-1; D gene uncertain. V was shortened by 3 bases and J by 0 bases, with 9 bases between the two germline ends. The V gene's germline CDR1 is MNHNS and CDR2 SASEGT. The CDR3 spans 15 residues. The CDR3 reads CASSDAPSSYNEQFF. The CDR3 DNA is TGTGCCAGCAGTGACGCTCCAAGCTCCTACAATGAGCAGTTCTTC.